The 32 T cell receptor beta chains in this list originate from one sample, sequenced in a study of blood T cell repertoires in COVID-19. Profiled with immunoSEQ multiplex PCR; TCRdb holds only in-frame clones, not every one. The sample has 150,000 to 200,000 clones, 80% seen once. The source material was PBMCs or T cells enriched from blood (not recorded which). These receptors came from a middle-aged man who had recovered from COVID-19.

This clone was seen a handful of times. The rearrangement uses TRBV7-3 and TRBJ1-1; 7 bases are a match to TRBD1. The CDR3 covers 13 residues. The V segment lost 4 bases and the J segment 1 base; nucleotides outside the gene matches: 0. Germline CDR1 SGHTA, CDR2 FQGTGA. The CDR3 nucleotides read TGTGCCAGCAGCTGGGACAGGAACACTGAAGCTTTCTTT. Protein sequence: CASSWDRNTEAFF.

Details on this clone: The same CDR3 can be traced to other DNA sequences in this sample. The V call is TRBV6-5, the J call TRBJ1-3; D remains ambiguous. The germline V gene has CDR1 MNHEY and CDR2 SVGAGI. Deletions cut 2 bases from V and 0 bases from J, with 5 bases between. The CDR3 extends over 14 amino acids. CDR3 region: CASSYDSSGNTIYF. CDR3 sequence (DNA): TGTGCCAGCAGTTACGATAGCTCTGGAAACACCATATATTTT.

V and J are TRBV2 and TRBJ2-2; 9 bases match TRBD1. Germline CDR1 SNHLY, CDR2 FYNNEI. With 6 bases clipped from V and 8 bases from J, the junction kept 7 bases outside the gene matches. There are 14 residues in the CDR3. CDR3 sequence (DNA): TGTGCCAGCAGACGGGGACAGGGAGTAGGGGAGCTGTTTTTT. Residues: CASRRGQGVGELFF. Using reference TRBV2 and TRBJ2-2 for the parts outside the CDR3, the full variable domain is EPEVTQTPSHQVTQMGQEVILRCVPISNHLYFYWYRQILGQKVEFLVSFYNNEISEKSEIFDDQFSVERPDGSNFTLKIRSTKLEDSAMYFCASRRGQGVGELFFGEGSRLTVL.

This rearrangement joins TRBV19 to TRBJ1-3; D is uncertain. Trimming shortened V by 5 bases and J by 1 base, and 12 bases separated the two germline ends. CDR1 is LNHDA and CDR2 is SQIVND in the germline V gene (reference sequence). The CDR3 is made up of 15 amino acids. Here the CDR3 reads CASSPARRSGNTIYF. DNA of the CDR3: TGTGCCAGTAGTCCTGCTAGGCGGTCTGGAAACACCATATATTTT.

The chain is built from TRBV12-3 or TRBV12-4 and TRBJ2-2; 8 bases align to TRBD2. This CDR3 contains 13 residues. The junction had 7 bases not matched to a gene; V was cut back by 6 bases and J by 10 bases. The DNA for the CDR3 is TGTGCCAGCAGCACGGGGGGGGTAAAGGAGCTGTTTTTT. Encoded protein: CASSTGGVKELFF.

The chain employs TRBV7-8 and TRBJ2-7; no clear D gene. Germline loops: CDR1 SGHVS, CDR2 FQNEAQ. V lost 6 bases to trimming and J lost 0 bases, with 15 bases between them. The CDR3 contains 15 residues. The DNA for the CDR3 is TGTGCCAGCAGTGAAATACCGAGTAGCTCCTACGAGCAGTACTTC. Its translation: CASSEIPSSSYEQYF.

The DNA for the CDR3 is TGCGCCAGCAGCGGAGGACTAGCGTGGGATGAGCAGTTCTTC. Protein product: CASSGGLAWDEQFF. This chain joins TRBV5-1 and TRBJ2-1; TRBD2 agrees at 9 bases. The CDR3 has 14 amino acids. V lost 4 bases and J lost 8; bases outside the gene matches: 7. Germline V gives CDR1 SGHRS, CDR2 YFSETQ.

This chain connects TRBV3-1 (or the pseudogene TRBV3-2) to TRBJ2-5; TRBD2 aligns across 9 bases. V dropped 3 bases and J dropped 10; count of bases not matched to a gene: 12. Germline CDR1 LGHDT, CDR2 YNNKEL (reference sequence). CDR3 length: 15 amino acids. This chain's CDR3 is CASSHSGTSRGSQYF. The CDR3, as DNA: TGTGCCAGCAGCCATTCCGGGACTAGCAGAGGGAGCCAGTACTTC.

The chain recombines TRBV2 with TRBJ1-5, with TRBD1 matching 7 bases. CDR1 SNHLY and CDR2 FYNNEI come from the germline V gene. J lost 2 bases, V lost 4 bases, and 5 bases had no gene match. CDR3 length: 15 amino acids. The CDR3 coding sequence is TGTGCCAGCAGTGGACAGGGTCGGGGCAATCAGCCCCAGCATTTT. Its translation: CASSGQGRGNQPQHF.

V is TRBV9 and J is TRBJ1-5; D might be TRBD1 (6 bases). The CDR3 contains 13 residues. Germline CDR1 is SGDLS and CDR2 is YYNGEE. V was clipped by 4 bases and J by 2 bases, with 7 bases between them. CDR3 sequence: CASSSGGNQPQHF. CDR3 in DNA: TGTGCCAGCAGCTCAGGGGGCAATCAGCCCCAGCATTTT.

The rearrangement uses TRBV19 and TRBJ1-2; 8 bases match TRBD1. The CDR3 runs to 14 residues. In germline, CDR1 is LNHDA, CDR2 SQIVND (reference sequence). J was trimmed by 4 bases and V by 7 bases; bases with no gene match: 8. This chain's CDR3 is CASTDSGTGYGYTF. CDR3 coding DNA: TGTGCCAGTACCGACTCCGGGACAGGCTATGGCTACACCTTC.

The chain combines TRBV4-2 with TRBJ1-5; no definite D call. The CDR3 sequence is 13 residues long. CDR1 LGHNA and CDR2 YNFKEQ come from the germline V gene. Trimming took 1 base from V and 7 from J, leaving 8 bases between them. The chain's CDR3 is CASSQGEGQPQHF. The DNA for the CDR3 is TGTGCCAGCAGCCAAGGCGAGGGACAGCCCCAGCATTTT.

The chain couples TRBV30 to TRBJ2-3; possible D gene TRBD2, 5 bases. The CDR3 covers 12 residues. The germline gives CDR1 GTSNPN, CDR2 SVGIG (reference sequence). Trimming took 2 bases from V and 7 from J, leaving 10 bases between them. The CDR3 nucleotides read TGTGCCTGGAGTAGAGGGAGTAATACGCAGTATTTT. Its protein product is CAWSRGSNTQYF.

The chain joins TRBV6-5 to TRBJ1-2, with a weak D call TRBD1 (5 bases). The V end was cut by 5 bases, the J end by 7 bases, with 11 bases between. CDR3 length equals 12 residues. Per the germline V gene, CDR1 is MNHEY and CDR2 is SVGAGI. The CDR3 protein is CASSPQGGGYTF. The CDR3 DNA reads TGTGCCAGCAGTCCTCAGGGTGGTGGCTACACCTTC.

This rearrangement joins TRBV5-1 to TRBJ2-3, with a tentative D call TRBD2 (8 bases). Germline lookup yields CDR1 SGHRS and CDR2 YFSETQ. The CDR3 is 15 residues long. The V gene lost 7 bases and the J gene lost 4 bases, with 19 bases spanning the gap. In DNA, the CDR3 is TGCGCCAGCCACACGGGAGGGGGCCCAGCAGATACGCAGTATTTT. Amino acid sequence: CASHTGGGPADTQYF. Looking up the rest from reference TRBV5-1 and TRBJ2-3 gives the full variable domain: KAGVTQTPRYLIKTRGQQVTLSCSPISGHRSVSWYQQTPGQGLQFLFEYFSETQRNKGNFPGRFSGRQFSNSRSEMNVSTLELGDSALYLCASHTGGGPADTQYFGPGTRLTVL.

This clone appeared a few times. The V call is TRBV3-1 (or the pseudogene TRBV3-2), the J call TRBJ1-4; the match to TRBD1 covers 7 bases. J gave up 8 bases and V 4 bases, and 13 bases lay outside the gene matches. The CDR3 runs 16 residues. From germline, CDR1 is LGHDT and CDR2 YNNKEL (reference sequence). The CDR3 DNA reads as TGTGCCAGCAGCCGTCGGGAGGGGGCTAATCGAGAAAAACTGTTTTTT. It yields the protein CASSRREGANREKLFF.

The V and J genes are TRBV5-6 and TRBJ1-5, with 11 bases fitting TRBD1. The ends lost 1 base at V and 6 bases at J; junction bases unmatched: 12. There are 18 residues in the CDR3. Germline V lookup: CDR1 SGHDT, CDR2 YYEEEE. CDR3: CASSLKGIGQGATQPQHF. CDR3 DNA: TGTGCCAGCAGCTTGAAAGGTATCGGACAGGGGGCCACTCAGCCCCAGCATTTT.

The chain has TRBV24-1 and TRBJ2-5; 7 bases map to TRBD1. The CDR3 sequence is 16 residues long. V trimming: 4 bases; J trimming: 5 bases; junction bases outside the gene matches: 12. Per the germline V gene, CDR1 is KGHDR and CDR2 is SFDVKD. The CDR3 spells CATSDGRRGTGETQYF. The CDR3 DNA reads TGTGCCACCAGTGACGGTCGCAGGGGGACGGGTGAGACCCAGTACTTC.

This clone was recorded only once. CDR3 bases: TGTGCCAGCTCACCGGACAGGGGGGGTGATGGCTACACCTTC. It is translated as CASSPDRGGDGYTF. The chain links TRBV18 to TRBJ1-2; 10 positions match TRBD1. With V trimmed by 3 bases and J by 6 bases, 4 bases remained unmatched. The CDR3 consists of 14 residues. Germline V CDR1 and CDR2: KGHSH, LQKENI. The entire variable domain, with the rest obtained from reference TRBV18 and TRBJ1-2, is as follows: NAGVMQNPRHLVRRRGQEARLRCSPMKGHSHVYWYRQLPEEGLKFMVYLQKENIIDESGMPKERFSAEFPKEGPSILRIQQVVRGDSAAYFCASSPDRGGDGYTFGSGTRLTVV.

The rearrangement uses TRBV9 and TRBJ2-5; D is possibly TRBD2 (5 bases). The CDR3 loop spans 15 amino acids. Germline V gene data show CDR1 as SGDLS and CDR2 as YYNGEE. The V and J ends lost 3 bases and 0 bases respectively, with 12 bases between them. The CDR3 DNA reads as TGTGCCAGCAGCGCGCTGGAGACTAACCAAGAGACCCAGTACTTC. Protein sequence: CASSALETNQETQYF.

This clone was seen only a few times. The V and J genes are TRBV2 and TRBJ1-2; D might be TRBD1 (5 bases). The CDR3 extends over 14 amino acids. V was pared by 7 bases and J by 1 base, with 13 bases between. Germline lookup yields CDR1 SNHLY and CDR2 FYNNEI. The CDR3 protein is CASTRTQGNYGYTF. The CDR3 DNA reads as TGTGCCAGCACGAGGACCCAGGGTAACTATGGCTACACCTTC. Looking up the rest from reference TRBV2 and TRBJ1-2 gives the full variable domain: EPEVTQTPSHQVTQMGQEVILRCVPISNHLYFYWYRQILGQKVEFLVSFYNNEISEKSEIFDDQFSVERPDGSNFTLKIRSTKLEDSAMYFCASTRTQGNYGYTFGSGTRLTVV.

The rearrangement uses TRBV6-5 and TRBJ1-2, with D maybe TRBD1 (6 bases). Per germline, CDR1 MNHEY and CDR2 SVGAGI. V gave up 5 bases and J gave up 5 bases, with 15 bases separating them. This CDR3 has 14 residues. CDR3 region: CASSRFITGYGYTF. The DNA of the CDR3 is TGTGCCAGCAGTAGATTTATCACAGGGTATGGCTACACCTTC.

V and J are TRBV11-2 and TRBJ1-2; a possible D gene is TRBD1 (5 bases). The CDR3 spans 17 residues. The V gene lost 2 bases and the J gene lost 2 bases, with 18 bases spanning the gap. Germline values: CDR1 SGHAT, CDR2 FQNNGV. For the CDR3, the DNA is TGTGCCAGCAGCTTAACCCACACGCTGGGGGGAAACTATGGCTACACCTTC. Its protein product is CASSLTHTLGGNYGYTF. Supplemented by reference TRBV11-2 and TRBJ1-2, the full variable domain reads EAGVAQSPRYKIIEKRQSVAFWCNPISGHATLYWYQQILGQGPKLLIQFQNNGVVDDSQLPKDRFSAERLKGVDSTLKIQPAKLEDSAVYLCASSLTHTLGGNYGYTFGSGTRLTVV.

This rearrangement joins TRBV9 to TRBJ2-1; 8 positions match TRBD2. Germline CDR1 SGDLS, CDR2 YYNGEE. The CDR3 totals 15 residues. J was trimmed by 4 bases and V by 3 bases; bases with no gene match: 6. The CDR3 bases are TGTGCCAGCAGCGGAGAGCGGGGGCGATACAATGAGCAGTTCTTC. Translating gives CASSGERGRYNEQFF.

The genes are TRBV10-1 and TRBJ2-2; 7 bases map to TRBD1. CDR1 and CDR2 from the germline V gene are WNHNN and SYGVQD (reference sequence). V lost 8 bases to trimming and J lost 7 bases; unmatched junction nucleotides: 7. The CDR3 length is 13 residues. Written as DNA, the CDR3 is TGCGCCAGCGGAACAGGGGCAGTCGGGGAGCTGTTTTTT. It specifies CASGTGAVGELFF.

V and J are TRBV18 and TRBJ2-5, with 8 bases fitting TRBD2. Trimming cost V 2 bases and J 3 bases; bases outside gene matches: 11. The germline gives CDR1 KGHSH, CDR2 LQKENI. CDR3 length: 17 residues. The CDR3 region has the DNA TGTGCCAGCTCACCAACCCCGGGGGAAGCGGGGGAAGAGACCCAGTACTTC. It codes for CASSPTPGEAGEETQYF.

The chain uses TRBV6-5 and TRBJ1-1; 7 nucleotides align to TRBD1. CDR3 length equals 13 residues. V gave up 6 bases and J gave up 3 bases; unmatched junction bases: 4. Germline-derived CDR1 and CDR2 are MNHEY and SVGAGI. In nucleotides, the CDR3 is TGTGCCAGCAGCCCCAGGGGGGACACTGAAGCTTTCTTT. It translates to CASSPRGDTEAFF.

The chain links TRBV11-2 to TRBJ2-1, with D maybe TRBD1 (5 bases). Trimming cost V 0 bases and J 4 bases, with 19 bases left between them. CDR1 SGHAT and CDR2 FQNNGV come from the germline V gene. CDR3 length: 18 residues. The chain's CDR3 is CASSLDPPPWGKYNEQFF. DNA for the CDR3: TGTGCCAGCAGCTTAGATCCCCCCCCGTGGGGCAAATACAATGAGCAGTTCTTC.

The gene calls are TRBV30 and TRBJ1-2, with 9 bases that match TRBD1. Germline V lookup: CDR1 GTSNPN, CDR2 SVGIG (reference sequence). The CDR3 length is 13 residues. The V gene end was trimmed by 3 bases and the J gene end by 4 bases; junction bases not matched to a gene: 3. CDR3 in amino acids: CAWRGTGIYGYTF. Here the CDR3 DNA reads TGTGCCTGGAGAGGGACAGGGATCTATGGCTACACCTTC.

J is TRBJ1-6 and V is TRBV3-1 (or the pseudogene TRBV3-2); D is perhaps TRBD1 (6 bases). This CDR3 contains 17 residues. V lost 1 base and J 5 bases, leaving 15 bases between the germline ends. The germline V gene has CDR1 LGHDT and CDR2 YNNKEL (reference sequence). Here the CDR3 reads CASSQAAGTRNNSPLHF. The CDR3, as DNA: TGTGCCAGCAGCCAAGCCGCCGGGACACGAAATAATTCACCCCTCCACTTT.

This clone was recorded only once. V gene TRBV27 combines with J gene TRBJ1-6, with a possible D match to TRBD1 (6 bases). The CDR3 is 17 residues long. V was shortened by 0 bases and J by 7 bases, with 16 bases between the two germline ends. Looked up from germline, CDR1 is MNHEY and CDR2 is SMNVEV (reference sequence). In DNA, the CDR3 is TGTGCCAGCAGTTTATCAGCCGGGCAGGGGCGGAATTCACCCCTCCACTTT. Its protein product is CASSLSAGQGRNSPLHF.

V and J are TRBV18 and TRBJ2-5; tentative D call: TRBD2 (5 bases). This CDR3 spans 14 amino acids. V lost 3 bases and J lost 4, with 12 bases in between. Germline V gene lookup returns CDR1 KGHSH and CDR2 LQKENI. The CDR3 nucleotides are TGTGCCAGCTCACCGCCTCCCAGCGGAGAGACCCAGTACTTC. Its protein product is CASSPPPSGETQYF.